This entry concerns a single TCR beta chain. Antigen: not known. Assay used: immunoSEQ multiplex PCR; TCRdb lists only in-frame clones, some missing. This sample has under 55,000 clones, with 60% to 75% found just once. The CDR3 length is 16 residues. From germline, CDR1 is MGHRA and CDR2 YSYEKL. With V trimmed by 0 bases and J by 7 bases, 6 bases remained unmatched. Upon completion of about eleven days in culture, CD4+ T cells were isolated. Two doses of BNT162b2 or mRNA-1273 vaccine were administered to participants. The data are from a study of vaccination effects on CD4 cells after COVID-19. For the study at large: Post-vaccine draws lagged the second dose by a median of 72 days.

Source: CD4+ T cells from PBMCs cultured without peptide, taken after COVID-19 vaccination. This receptor was obtained from a human donor who received a COVID-19 vaccine. V usage is TRBV4-1 and J usage is TRBJ2-1; 10 bases align to TRBD1. The CDR3 sequence is CASSQEPGQGRNEQFF. As DNA, the CDR3 is TGCGCCAGCAGCCAAGAACCGGGACAGGGGAGGAATGAGCAGTTCTTC.